This T cell receptor beta chain was profiled in a study of human T cells and chemical hapten exposure. Study conclusions and caveats: High-frequency TCRs, those above 1 in 1000, stayed the same after DPC sensitization.

As to this clonotype: Its specificity is unknown.

Germline lookup yields CDR1 SEHNR and CDR2 FQNEAQ (reference sequence). Trimming cost V 6 bases and J 0 bases, with 11 bases left between them. CDR3 length: 15 amino acids. TCRdb ran MiXCR on the RACE reads and lists one entry per CDR3 protein. In the table there are 100,000 to 150,000 distinct CDR3 sequences, approximately 13% of which are singletons. Time point: patch test 1, 2 weeks after DPC sensitization. Described treatment: therapeutic diphenylcyclopropenone sensitization with weekly scalp DPC. Investigators collected blood before applying each patch test. Participating donors were patients with alopecia, aged 18 to 70 years, considered appropriate candidates for DPC.

The source material was whole blood, sampled in connection with sensitization to the hapten diphenylcyclopropenone (DPC). V gene TRBV7-9 combines with J gene TRBJ2-2; D is unresolved. The sequence came from a man aged 18 to 30 with alopecia areata. Some clones in this sample may be carry-over from other donors' samples. The CDR3 coding sequence is TGTGCCAGCAGTCTCGCGGACGCGAACACCGGGGAGCTGTTTTTT. Its translation: CASSLADANTGELFF.